The rows below give T cell receptor beta chains drawn from one sample of a study of shared clonotypes between healthy human individuals. Profiling relied on immunoSEQ multiplex PCR, and the TCRdb table lists in-frame clones only, not all of them. This table has fewer than 1 million clones, 96% appearing once. The sample taken for sequencing was naive CD8+ T cells sorted from blood. The receptors come from a man aged 30 to 39 in good health. The CDR3 runs from the conserved cysteine through the conserved F or W. D genes are given only for firm matches. Part of the rows lack a size; the others show once, few, many or a class for expanded clones.

>13|TRBV2|.|.|TRBJ1-2
TGTGCCAGCACGGACACACAGTACTATGGCTACACCTTC
CASTDTQYYGYTF
>15|TRBV7-9|TRBD1|few|TRBJ2-7
TGTGCCCTAGGGGGCGGATCCGGGTCCGTGACCGAGCAGTACTTC
CALGGGSGSVTEQYF
>18|TRBV2|.|.|TRBJ2-3
TGTGCCAGCAGTGACCCCCGGTTTGGGGGAAGAGATGTGAATACGCAGTATTTT
CASSDPRFGGRDVNTQYF
>15|TRBV7-9|.|.|TRBJ2-7
TGTGCCAGCAGCTTAGCTCAGGGGTTGGACTACGAGCAGTACTTC
CASSLAQGLDYEQYF
>15|TRBV27|.|.|TRBJ2-2
TGTGCCAGCAGTTTATACCCCTGGAACACCGGGGAGCTGTTTTTT
CASSLYPWNTGELFF
>17|TRBV7-9|.|.|TRBJ2-1
TGTGCCAGCAGCTCCCCCTTGGCGGACGGGGTTAGGTATGAGCAGTTCTTC
CASSSPLADGVRYEQFF
>13|TRBV12-5|.|.|TRBJ2-1
TGTGCTAGTGGCCTGGGAGGCGGCAATGAGCAGTTCTTC
CASGLGGGNEQFF
>11|TRBV10-3|.|.|TRBJ2-7
TGTGCCATCATGTCGACAGGCGAGCAGTACTTC
CAIMSTGEQYF
>12|TRBV9|TRBD1|.|TRBJ1-2
TGTGCCAGCAGACAGGGGTTATATGGCTACACCTTC
CASRQGLYGYTF
>15|TRBV7-9|TRBD2|.|TRBJ2-3
TGTGCCAGCAGCCAATGGACTAGCGCCACAGATACGCAGTATTTT
CASSQWTSATDTQYF
>18|TRBV5-1|TRBD1|once|TRBJ2-2
TGCGCCAGCAGCTTGGTCATCCCGGGACAGAGAAACACCGGGGAGCTGTTTTTT
CASSLVIPGQRNTGELFF
>16|TRBV7-2|.|.|TRBJ1-2
TGTGCCAGCAGCTTAGAACCGGGGAGGTCTAACTATGGCTACACCTTC
CASSLEPGRSNYGYTF
>13|TRBV6-4|.|few|TRBJ2-3
TGTGCCAGCAGTGATAGGTACACAGATACGCAGTATTTT
CASSDRYTDTQYF
>15|TRBV6-4|.|.|TRBJ2-7
TGTGCCAGCTGCCGAAGGACACCAAGCTCCTACGAGCAGTACTTC
CASCRRTPSSYEQYF
>16|TRBV5-1|.|.|TRBJ2-3
TGCGCCAGCAGCTTGGAGGGATTAGGTCCCACAGATACGCAGTATTTT
CASSLEGLGPTDTQYF
>15|TRBV13|.|.|TRBJ2-2
TGTGCCAGCAGCTCCACCTTTGGGGTAACCGGGGAGCTGTTTTTT
CASSSTFGVTGELFF
>14|TRBV7-8|TRBD1|.|TRBJ2-5
TGTGCCAGCAGCCGGACAGGGGTACAAGAGACCCAGTACTTC
CASSRTGVQETQYF
>19|TRBV28|TRBD1|.|TRBJ2-2
TGTGCCAGCACACCGCAGCACCCCGGGGACAGGGATTTGGCCGGGGAGCTGTTTTTT
CASTPQHPGDRDLAGELFF
>16|TRBV27|TRBD2|.|TRBJ2-7
TGTGCCAGCAGTTTCCTTATCAGCGGGAGAGGCGACGAGCAGTACTTC
CASSFLISGRGDEQYF
>16|TRBV5-4|TRBD1|.|TRBJ1-1
TGTGCCAGCAGCTTCGGGACAGGGTTTGGGGACACTGAAGCTTTCTTT
CASSFGTGFGDTEAFF